This T cell receptor (beta chain) was recovered during a study of blood T cell repertoires in COVID-19. On the study more broadly: COVID-19 samples, acute and convalescent, were from the United States, Italy and Spain. Sources were T cells, B-cell-depleted T cells, or PBMCs; the material itself was cDNA or gDNA.

Original methodology: Reference gene primers were amplified, and this amplification served to estimate nucleated cell counts. The protocol was immunoSEQ multiplex PCR, while the TCRdb copy is restricted to in-frame clones and leaves out a portion. Clonal size and the V and J genes are those of that table, whereas D and trimming came from the DNA. Of 75,000 to 95,000 clones in the sample, roughly 85% were seen once. In germline, CDR1 is GTSNPN, CDR2 SVGIG (reference sequence). V dropped 3 bases and J dropped 6 bases, with 12 bases sitting between them. CDR3 length equals 14 residues. The chain links TRBV30 to TRBJ1-6; D ambiguous. Material for sequencing was peripheral blood. This sequence originates from a man in his sixties with acute or convalescent COVID-19. The DNA of the CDR3 is TGTGCCTGGAGCCCCGGGATCGGTAATTCACCCCTCCACTTT. Translating it yields CAWSPGIGNSPLHF.